The next 5 T cell receptor beta chains were all read from a single sample in a study of blood T cells in healthy people across ages. With a J-beta primer mix and a sample-barcoded 5' primer, a second PCR ran roughly 7 to 11 cycles. MiXCR, applied by TCRdb to the 5' RACE reads, yields one record per CDR3 protein. The profile shows hundreds of thousands of distinct CDR3 sequences, over 45% of them singletons. Sample: blood. All receptors come from a woman in her sixties in good health.

This chain connects TRBV28 to TRBJ1-2; D is unresolved. V lost 2 bases and J 0 bases, leaving 16 bases between the germline ends. Germline V gives CDR1 MDHEN, CDR2 SYDVKM. This CDR3 region has 17 residues. The CDR3 coding sequence is TGTGCCAGCAGTTTACCCGCAATGGGAGTACCTAACTATGGCTACACCTTC. Amino acid sequence: CASSLPAMGVPNYGYTF.

This chain joins TRBV24-1 and TRBJ2-1; D gene uncertain. Trimming removed 2 bases at V and 9 bases at J, with 16 bases between. CDR1 is KGHDR, CDR2 SFDVKD, per germline. The CDR3 extends over 15 amino acids. In DNA, the CDR3 is TGTGCCACCAGTGATTCAAGTAAGTCCGTTGGTGAGCAGTTCTTC. This gives the protein CATSDSSKSVGEQFF.

The chain joins TRBV3-1 to TRBJ2-2; D possibly corresponds to TRBD2 (5 bases). Germline assignment: CDR1 LGHDT and CDR2 YNNKEL (reference sequence). This CDR3 contains 12 residues. The V gene lost 7 bases and the J gene lost 6 bases, with 9 bases spanning the gap. CDR3 loop: CASNSGPGELFF. The CDR3 DNA sequence: TGTGCCAGCAACAGCGGCCCCGGGGAGCTGTTTTTT.

The chain employs TRBV9 and TRBJ2-5, with TRBD2 matching 8 bases. From germline, CDR1 is SGDLS and CDR2 YYNGEE. This CDR3 region has 14 residues. Trimming cost V 4 bases and J 11 bases; bases outside gene matches: 13. The CDR3 reads CASSPGRADNEQYF. For the CDR3, the DNA is TGTGCCAGCAGCCCCGGGAGGGCCGACAATGAGCAGTACTTC.

The rearrangement uses TRBV9 and TRBJ1-2, with 8 nucleotides matching TRBD1. Trimming removed 3 bases from V and 2 bases from J; junction bases left unmatched: 6. CDR1 is SGDLS and CDR2 is YYNGEE in the germline V gene. CDR3 length: 15 amino acids. CDR3 DNA: TGTGCCAGCAGCGGACCAGGGGGCGCAAACTATGGCTACACCTTC. It specifies CASSGPGGANYGYTF.